These T cell receptor beta chains were read from a single sample in a study of shared clonotypes between healthy human individuals. Here immunoSEQ multiplex PCR was the method, and the copy in TCRdb shows in-frame clones only, minus some. The sample lists about 340,000 clones; less than 75% were seen once. The specimen sequenced was memory CD4+ T cells sorted from blood. The receptors were sampled from a man aged 25 to 40 in good health. Each CDR3 is given with its conserved first and last residue. The D gene is left open where the match is weak. The listing skips clone size in some rows; elsewhere it reads once, few, many or a size class.

d_call,v_call,clone_size,j_call,cdr3_aa,cdr3_nt
-,TRBV9,-,TRBJ2-7,CASSVEAGWTWEQYF,TGTGCCAGCAGCGTAGAGGCAGGGTGGACGTGGGAGCAGTACTTC
TRBD1,TRBV2,many,TRBJ2-2,CASRQGVSGELFF,TGTGCCAGCAGACAGGGGGTGTCCGGGGAGCTGTTTTTT
TRBD1,TRBV29-1,-,TRBJ2-5,CSVTGIQETQYF,TGCAGCGTGACAGGGATTCAAGAGACCCAGTACTTC
-,TRBV25-1,-,TRBJ2-5,CASSEPGRLQETQYF,TGTGCCAGCAGTGAACCGGGTAGACTCCAAGAGACCCAGTACTTC
-,TRBV14,-,TRBJ2-1,CASSRSGRFNEQFF,TGTGCCAGCAGCCGATCAGGCAGGTTTAATGAGCAGTTCTTC
-,TRBV11-2,-,TRBJ1-1,CASSSPRGATEAFF,TGTGCCAGCAGCTCCCCGCGGGGGGCCACTGAAGCTTTCTTT
TRBD1,TRBV7-2,few,TRBJ2-7,CASSAGQGREQYF,TGTGCCAGCAGCGCGGGACAGGGGCGCGAGCAGTACTTC
-,TRBV9,-,TRBJ2-7,CASSVGQLPTYEQYF,TGTGCCAGCAGCGTAGGGCAACTTCCAACCTACGAGCAGTACTTC
-,TRBV14,-,TRBJ1-2,CASSTPGRNGYTF,TGTGCCAGCAGTACTCCCGGGAGGAATGGCTACACCTTC
TRBD1,TRBV19,few,TRBJ2-1,CASSLGTGNYNEQFF,TGTGCCAGTAGTTTAGGGACAGGGAACTACAATGAGCAGTTCTTC
TRBD1,TRBV19,-,TRBJ2-1,CASSIGWTGTVIRNEQFF,TGTGCCAGTAGTATCGGCTGGACAGGGACTGTTATAAGGAATGAGCAGTTCTTC
-,TRBV6-1,-,TRBJ2-1,CASSATRGSYNEQFF,TGTGCCAGCAGTGCCACGCGTGGCTCCTACAATGAGCAGTTCTTC
-,TRBV5-1,-,TRBJ2-1,CASSQSSDDEQFF,TGCGCCAGCAGCCAGTCTAGTGACGATGAGCAGTTCTTC
-,TRBV5-4,-,TRBJ2-2,CASSLGAGYTGELFF,TGTGCCAGCAGCTTGGGGGCAGGGTACACCGGGGAGCTGTTTTTT
-,TRBV9,-,TRBJ2-5,CASSTYTGFPQETQYF,TGTGCCAGCAGCACATACACAGGATTCCCGCAAGAGACCCAGTACTTC
-,TRBV14,-,TRBJ1-1,CASSQQSGFTEAFF,TGTGCCAGCAGCCAACAATCAGGTTTCACTGAAGCTTTCTTT
-,TRBV2,-,TRBJ1-5,CASSERLGNQPQHF,TGTGCCAGCAGTGAAAGGCTGGGCAATCAGCCCCAGCATTTT
-,TRBV11-2,-,TRBJ2-7,CASSLRYEQYF,TGTGCCAGCAGCCTTAGGTACGAGCAGTACTTC
TRBD1,TRBV5-1,-,TRBJ1-4,CASSFRGQREKLFF,TGCGCCAGCAGCTTCAGGGGGCAGCGGGAAAAACTGTTTTTT
-,TRBV7-9,-,TRBJ2-1,CASSLGRGATLNEQFF,TGTGCCAGCAGCTTAGGACGGGGGGCGACCCTCAATGAGCAGTTCTTC
-,TRBV2,-,TRBJ1-1,CASSVAGVDTEAFF,TGTGCCAGCAGTGTTGCAGGGGTTGACACTGAAGCTTTCTTT
TRBD1,TRBV5-6,-,TRBJ2-1,CASSLGGTVSYNEQFF,TGTGCCAGCAGCTTGGGGGGGACAGTCTCCTACAATGAGCAGTTCTTC
-,TRBV27,-,TRBJ1-2,CASSYTANYGYTF,TGTGCCAGCAGTTACACCGCTAACTATGGCTACACCTTC
-,TRBV5-4,-,TRBJ2-1,CASSLARKLSSEQFF,TGTGCCAGCAGCTTGGCTCGTAAACTAAGCAGTGAGCAGTTCTTC
TRBD1,TRBV7-9,-,TRBJ2-5,CASSLRLGQTVETQYF,TGTGCCAGCAGCTTACGGCTGGGACAGACCGTAGAGACCCAGTACTTC
-,TRBV15,-,TRBJ1-3,CATSRDPSNTIYF,TGTGCCACCAGCAGAGATCCCAGTAACACCATATATTTT
-,TRBV2,once,TRBJ1-2,CASRSPGHGTYGYTF,TGTGCCAGCAGATCACCAGGACACGGGACCTATGGCTACACCTTC
-,TRBV5-8,once,TRBJ2-1,CASSLALTQFF,TGTGCCAGCAGCTTGGCCCTTACGCAGTTCTTC
-,TRBV2,-,TRBJ2-7,CASKRIRGGEQYF,TGTGCCAGCAAGAGAATCAGGGGGGGCGAGCAGTACTTC
-,TRBV4-3,-,TRBJ2-3,CASSQGTPKDTQYF,TGCGCCAGCAGCCAGGGGACTCCCAAAGATACGCAGTATTTT
TRBD1,TRBV9,-,TRBJ2-7,CASSVSGQGSEQYF,TGTGCCAGCAGCGTATCGGGACAGGGCTCCGAGCAGTACTTC
TRBD1,TRBV27,-,TRBJ2-7,CASKPSGTGHYEQYF,TGTGCCAGCAAGCCCTCCGGGACAGGGCACTACGAGCAGTACTTC
-,TRBV2,-,TRBJ2-3,CASIETWQTDTQYF,TGTGCCAGCATTGAGACATGGCAAACAGATACGCAGTATTTT
-,TRBV7-9,-,TRBJ1-3,CASSLKWRTAGSGNTIYF,TGTGCCAGCAGCTTAAAATGGAGGACAGCTGGCTCTGGAAACACCATATATTTT
TRBD2,TRBV19,few,TRBJ2-7,CASSIATSGRFEQYF,TGTGCCAGTAGTATAGCAACTAGCGGGAGGTTTGAGCAGTACTTC
-,TRBV5-4,-,TRBJ1-4,CASSIQGANEKLFF,TGTGCCAGCAGTATACAGGGTGCTAATGAAAAACTGTTTTTT
-,TRBV27,-,TRBJ1-2,CASSPRLANYGYTF,TGTGCCAGCAGTCCTCGTTTAGCTAACTATGGCTACACCTTC
-,TRBV7-3,-,TRBJ2-3,CASSLNTFTDTQYF,TGTGCCAGCAGCTTAAATACTTTCACAGATACGCAGTATTTT
-,TRBV5-4,once,TRBJ1-4,CASRSGPEEKLFF,TGTGCCAGCAGATCGGGGCCGGAGGAAAAACTGTTTTTT
-,TRBV18,-,TRBJ1-2,CASSPQWEPYGYTF,TGTGCCAGCTCACCACAATGGGAACCCTATGGCTACACCTTC
-,TRBV30,-,TRBJ1-2,CAWSPGAPFYGYTF,TGTGCCTGGAGCCCCGGGGCCCCTTTCTATGGCTACACCTTC
TRBD2,TRBV2,-,TRBJ2-5,CASSEVAGPLQETQYF,TGTGCCAGCAGTGAGGTAGCGGGACCTCTTCAAGAGACCCAGTACTTC